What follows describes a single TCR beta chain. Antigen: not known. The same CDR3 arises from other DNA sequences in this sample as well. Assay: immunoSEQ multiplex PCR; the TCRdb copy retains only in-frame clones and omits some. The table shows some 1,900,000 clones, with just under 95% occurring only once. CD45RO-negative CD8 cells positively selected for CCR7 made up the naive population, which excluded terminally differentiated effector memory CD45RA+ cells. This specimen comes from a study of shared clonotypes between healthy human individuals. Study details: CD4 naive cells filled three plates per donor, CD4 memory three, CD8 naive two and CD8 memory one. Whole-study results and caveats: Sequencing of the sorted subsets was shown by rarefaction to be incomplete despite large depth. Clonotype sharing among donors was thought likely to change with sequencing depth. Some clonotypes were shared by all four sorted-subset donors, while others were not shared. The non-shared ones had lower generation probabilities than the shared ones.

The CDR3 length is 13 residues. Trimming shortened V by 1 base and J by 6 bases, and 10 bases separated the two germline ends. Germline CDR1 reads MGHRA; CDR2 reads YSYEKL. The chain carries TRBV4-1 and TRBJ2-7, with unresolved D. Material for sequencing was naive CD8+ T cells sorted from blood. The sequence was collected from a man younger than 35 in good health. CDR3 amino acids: CASSQGAGREQYF. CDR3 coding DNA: TGCGCCAGCAGCCAAGGGGCTGGCCGCGAGCAGTACTTC.